This paragraph covers one T cell receptor (beta chain) sequence. The ends were cut back, 4 bases at V and 4 bases at J, with 16 bases in the middle. Per germline, CDR1 SGHTA and CDR2 FQGNSA. There are 15 residues in the CDR3. TCRdb's table, derived via immunoSEQ multiplex PCR, lists solely in-frame clones and lacks some. The data contain millions of clones, 85% to 95% of them seen just once; the ten biggest clones take up roughly 0.13%. This sample is part of a study of shared clonotypes between healthy human individuals. The receptor comes from a young man in good health. The sample comprised naive CD4+ T cells sorted from blood. Subset: CD45RA+ positively selected. This sequence joins TRBV7-2 and TRBJ1-2; perhaps TRBD1 as D (6 bases). In nucleotides, the CDR3 is TGTGCCAGCAGCTCCCGGGACAAAGTAGCCTATGGCTACACCTTC. It codes for CASSSRDKVAYGYTF.